This entry features one TCR beta chain sequence. This specimen belongs to a study of blood T cell repertoires in COVID-19. V was shortened by 8 bases and J by 4 bases, with 9 bases between the two germline ends. CDR3 length: 12 amino acids. Germline V lookup: CDR1 MNHNY, CDR2 SVGAGI (reference sequence). This table comes from immunoSEQ multiplex PCR, and its TCRdb copy is limited to in-frame clones, with some not included. The repertoire includes about 95,000 clones, 75% to 85% of them detected once, and around 4.7% sits in the top ten. V usage is TRBV6-6 and J usage is TRBJ1-5; D uncertain. Specimen: peripheral blood. The TCR was taken from a man aged 80 or over with COVID-19, enrolled during active disease. CDR3 sequence (DNA): TGTGCCAGCCGGTTCCCGAATCAGCCCCAGCATTTT. Protein product: CASRFPNQPQHF.